This TCR beta chain comes out of a study of blood T cell repertoires in COVID-19. Study-wide context: Some COVID-19 samples were acute and others convalescent; all came from the United States, Italy and Spain. From T cells, B-cell-depleted T cells, or PBMCs came the material, which was cDNA or gDNA.

This CDR3 is built from 18 residues. CDR1 MNHEY and CDR2 SVGEGT come from the germline V gene. Trimming removed 0 bases from V and 0 bases from J; junction bases left unmatched: 11. Source study methods: Estimated nucleated cell counts came from reference gene primer amplification. The protocol was immunoSEQ multiplex PCR, while the TCRdb copy is restricted to in-frame clones and leaves out a portion. That table supplies the V and J calls and clone size; D and trimming were determined from the DNA. This table holds about 33,000 clones, 80% to 90% found once. The receptor's source is a human donor in a cohort sampled during active COVID-19. The rearrangement uses TRBV6-2 or TRBV6-3 and TRBJ2-7, with 7 bases lining up with TRBD1. The sample consisted of peripheral blood. The CDR3 spells CASSYSYRDSYPSYEQYF. The CDR3 coding sequence is TGTGCCAGCAGTTACTCCTACCGGGACAGCTACCCCTCCTACGAGCAGTACTTC.